The present T cell receptor (beta chain) was sequenced within a study of Ad26.COV2.S vaccination and SARS-CoV-2 variants. Study-level findings and limits: Recipients of either vaccine or placebo displayed similar breadth of non-spike TCRs.

About this clone itself: Its antigen is still unknown.

Profiling relied on immunoSEQ multiplex PCR, and the TCRdb table lists in-frame clones only, not all of them. This table has around 450,000 clones, about 88% appearing once. Treatment denoted: some 20 received Ad26.COV2.S at low or high dose, single or two shots; 5 received placebo; per-sample allocation not given. Samples analyzed were those drawn on day 63 after the first vaccine or placebo injection. This CDR3 comprises 12 residues. After removal of 5 bases from V and 4 bases from J, the junction contained 1 base not matched to a gene. Germline CDR1 reads MNHEY; CDR2 reads SMNVEV (reference sequence).

The specimen comprised peripheral blood, sampled in a trial of Ad26.COV2.S vaccine versus placebo. The genes are TRBV27 and TRBJ2-7; 8 bases are a match to TRBD1. The clonotype comes from a person between 18 and 59 years old who received the Ad26.COV2.S COVID-19 vaccine or a placebo. The CDR3 protein is CASSRQGYEQYF. CDR3 nucleotides: TGTGCCAGCAGTAGACAGGGGTACGAGCAGTACTTC.